This is a list of T cell receptor beta chains from one sample in a study of T-cell reconstitution after alpha-beta-depleted transplantation in children. MiXCR, applied by TCRdb to the PCR reads, yields one record per CDR3 protein. Of 80,000 to 95,000 distinct CDR3 sequences listed, roughly 8% were seen once; the top ten hold roughly 6.9%. Sequencing was performed on PBMCs from the stem cell graft donor, taken from the stem cell graft. The receptors stem from a human donor who donated a stem cell graft to a child with congenital amegakaryocytic thrombocytopenia. Each CDR3 is given with its conserved first and last residue. The order of the fields is clone size, D gene, J gene, V gene, CDR3 DNA, CDR3 protein. A D gene is named only where the DNA matches it firmly. A clone size is listed for some rows: how often the clone was seen (once, few, many), or a class if it is expanded.

size: few; D: NA; J: TRBJ2-3; V: TRBV5-4; DNA: TGTGCCAGCAGTTCCGGGGGTGGGGATACGCAGTATTTT; CDR3: CASSSGGGDTQYF
size: many; D: TRBD1; J: TRBJ1-1; V: TRBV6-5; DNA: TGTGCCAGCAGTCGGACAGGAACGAACACTGAAGCTTTCTTT; CDR3: CASSRTGTNTEAFF
size: many; D: NA; J: TRBJ1-5; V: TRBV20-1; DNA: TGCAGTGCTAGAGAGCGGAGGGAAAATCAGCCCCAGCATTTT; CDR3: CSARERRENQPQHF
size: many; D: NA; J: TRBJ2-3; V: TRBV3-1; DNA: TGTGCCAGCAGCCCCTACAGCAGGCTAGCCGGAGATACGCAGTATTTT; CDR3: CASSPYSRLAGDTQYF
size: many; D: TRBD1; J: TRBJ2-7; V: TRBV7-8; DNA: TGTGCCAGCAGCTTAGGACCGACCGGGACAGCGATTTACGAGCAGTACTTC; CDR3: CASSLGPTGTAIYEQYF
size: NA; D: NA; J: TRBJ1-6; V: TRBV10-3; DNA: TGTGCCATCAGTGAGTCGGTGAGGGGCGCGGATTCACCCCTCCACTTT; CDR3: CAISESVRGADSPLHF
size: once; D: NA; J: TRBJ2-7; V: TRBV5-1; DNA: TGCGCCAGCAGCTTGAAAGGCAGAGAGCAGTACTTC; CDR3: CASSLKGREQYF
size: many; D: NA; J: TRBJ2-4; V: TRBV11-2; DNA: TGTGCCAGCAGCTCCGATGGGGGCTGGGCGAGCTCGGCCAAAAACATTCAGTACTTC; CDR3: CASSSDGGWASSAKNIQYF
size: many; D: NA; J: TRBJ1-4; V: TRBV7-9; DNA: TGTGCCAGCAGCTATGGGGTTGGGGAAAAACTGTTTTTT; CDR3: CASSYGVGEKLFF
size: many; D: NA; J: TRBJ2-7; V: TRBV11-2; DNA: TGTGCCAGCGGAGGGATTAGCACCTACGAGCAGTACTTC; CDR3: CASGGISTYEQYF
size: many; D: NA; J: TRBJ2-7; V: TRBV7-6; DNA: TGTGCCAGCAGCTTTGGGTTCAGAGGAAGGGACTCCTACGAGCAGTACTTC; CDR3: CASSFGFRGRDSYEQYF
size: NA; D: NA; J: TRBJ2-7; V: TRBV15; DNA: TGTGCCACCGGAGGGGGGCTGGCCTACGAGCAGTACTTC; CDR3: CATGGGLAYEQYF
size: many; D: NA; J: TRBJ2-2; V: TRBV12-3/TRBV12-4; DNA: TGTGCCAGCCAGCCAGGGGCGAACACCGGGGAGCTGTTTTTT; CDR3: CASQPGANTGELFF
size: NA; D: NA; J: TRBJ1-5; V: TRBV27; DNA: TGTGCCACCAGCGGGGGCGGGAACGCCCAGCATTTT; CDR3: CATSGGGNAQHF
size: many; D: NA; J: TRBJ1-3; V: TRBV7-9; DNA: TGTGCCAGCAGTCCGATACCCGGCTCTGGAAACACCATATATTTT; CDR3: CASSPIPGSGNTIYF
size: few; D: NA; J: TRBJ1-3; V: TRBV11-2; DNA: TGTGCCAGCAGCTTAAACCCCATCGGGCAGTCTGGAAACACCATATATTTT; CDR3: CASSLNPIGQSGNTIYF
size: many; D: NA; J: TRBJ1-2; V: TRBV12-3/TRBV12-4; DNA: TGTGCCAGCAGTACCGTGTTTGGGGCCCCTATTGGCTACACCTTC; CDR3: CASSTVFGAPIGYTF
size: many; D: NA; J: TRBJ2-1; V: TRBV5-5; DNA: TGTGCCAGCAGCTTTTACGGGGGGCCCTCCAATGAGCAGTTCTTC; CDR3: CASSFYGGPSNEQFF
size: many; D: NA; J: TRBJ1-3; V: TRBV7-2; DNA: TGTGCCAGCAGCCCCTCCGTCAGCTCTGGAAACACCATATATTTT; CDR3: CASSPSVSSGNTIYF
size: many; D: TRBD2; J: TRBJ2-3; V: TRBV28; DNA: TGTGCCAGCAGTTCATCCGGGGGGGTGACATTGGCGCAGTATTTT; CDR3: CASSSSGGVTLAQYF
size: many; D: NA; J: TRBJ1-5; V: TRBV5-5; DNA: TGTGCCAGCACCACTCACCCCGATACCAATCAGCCCCAGCATTTT; CDR3: CASTTHPDTNQPQHF
size: many; D: TRBD1; J: TRBJ1-2; V: TRBV6-1; DNA: TGTGCCAGCAGTCGACACTCAGGGGGCAACTATGGCTACACCTTC; CDR3: CASSRHSGGNYGYTF
size: NA; D: NA; J: TRBJ2-7; V: TRBV12-3/TRBV12-4; DNA: TGTGCCAGCACCCGGGGGAAGGAGCAGTACTTC; CDR3: CASTRGKEQYF
size: many; D: NA; J: TRBJ2-7; V: TRBV7-2; DNA: TGTGCCAGCAGCTTAGACAGGGCTGGGGAGCAGTACTTC; CDR3: CASSLDRAGEQYF
size: many; D: NA; J: TRBJ2-3; V: TRBV20-1; DNA: TGCAGTGTCGCTTTCTGGGGAAGAGCAGATACGCAGTATTTT; CDR3: CSVAFWGRADTQYF
size: NA; D: NA; J: TRBJ1-5; V: TRBV4-1; DNA: TGCGCCAGCAGCCAAGTGCTCAATCAGCCCCAGCATTTT; CDR3: CASSQVLNQPQHF
size: many; D: TRBD1; J: TRBJ1-6; V: TRBV20-1; DNA: TGCAGTGCTTCCGGGACAGATAATTCACCCCTCCACTTT; CDR3: CSASGTDNSPLHF
size: many; D: TRBD2; J: TRBJ2-1; V: TRBV5-1; DNA: TGCGCCAGCAGCTCCGGGACTAGCGGGAACAATGAGCAGTTCTTC; CDR3: CASSSGTSGNNEQFF
size: few; D: NA; J: TRBJ2-7; V: TRBV7-9; DNA: TGTGCCAGCAGCCACACCACGGGTACCTACGAGCAGTACTTC; CDR3: CASSHTTGTYEQYF
size: many; D: NA; J: TRBJ2-1; V: TRBV3-1; DNA: TGTGCCAGCAGCGGGGCTGTGGGGGCTAGGGCGGCCTCGTCGTTCCACAATGAGCAGTTCTTC; CDR3: CASSGAVGARAASSFHNEQFF
size: many; D: TRBD2; J: TRBJ2-2; V: TRBV5-1; DNA: TGCGCCAGCAGCTTGGATAGCGGGGGTGCGAACACCGGGGAGCTGTTTTTT; CDR3: CASSLDSGGANTGELFF
size: many; D: TRBD2; J: TRBJ2-7; V: TRBV7-2; DNA: TGTGCCAGCAGCTCCCCCCGACTAGCGGGTTACTCCTACGAGCAGTACTTC; CDR3: CASSSPRLAGYSYEQYF
size: few; D: NA; J: TRBJ1-5; V: TRBV18; DNA: TGTGCCAGCTCACCAATACAGGGCGGGAGCAATCAGCCCCAGCATTTT; CDR3: CASSPIQGGSNQPQHF
size: many; D: TRBD2; J: TRBJ2-5; V: TRBV9; DNA: TGTGCCAGCACCATCGCGGGGGGGCTCTCAGAGACCCAGTACTTC; CDR3: CASTIAGGLSETQYF
size: many; D: TRBD2; J: TRBJ2-5; V: TRBV9; DNA: TGTGCCAGCAGCGTAGGAACTAGCGGGGAGCAAGAGACCCAGTACTTC; CDR3: CASSVGTSGEQETQYF
size: many; D: NA; J: TRBJ2-1; V: TRBV7-9; DNA: TGTGCCAGCAGCTTACTGTTGGATGAGCAGTTCTTC; CDR3: CASSLLLDEQFF
size: many; D: NA; J: TRBJ2-7; V: TRBV20-1; DNA: TGCAGTGCTAGAGCCCCGACGACGAACCACGAGCAGTACTTC; CDR3: CSARAPTTNHEQYF